Presented here are 5 T cell receptor beta chains from one specimen sequenced in a study of tumor-infiltrating lymphocytes in oesophageal squamous cell carcinoma. TCRdb passed the PCR reads through MiXCR, listing each CDR3 protein once. This sample carries some 20,000 distinct CDR3 sequences, about 40% of them seen once, and the ten largest clones take approximately 10%. The sample taken for sequencing was normal esophageal tissue next to the tumor. The receptors shown here come from a male donor with esophageal squamous cell carcinoma.

This clonotype is deemed medium-sized. The chain combines TRBV7-8 with TRBJ2-2, with 10 bases identical to TRBD2. V gave up 1 base and J gave up 6 bases; unmatched junction bases: 5. Germline loops: CDR1 SGHVS, CDR2 FQNEAQ. CDR3 length equals 16 residues. CDR3: CASSLELAGGSGELFF. The DNA of the CDR3 is TGTGCCAGCAGCTTAGAGTTAGCGGGAGGTTCCGGGGAGCTGTTTTTT. The full variable domain, rest sourced from reference TRBV7-8 and TRBJ2-2, is GAGVSQSPRYKVAKRGQDVALRCDPISGHVSLFWYQQALGQGPEFLTYFQNEAQLDKSGLPSDRFFAERPEGSVSTLKIQRTQQEDSAVYLCASSLELAGGSGELFFGEGSRLTVL.

This clonotype was seen many times. The rearrangement joins TRBV5-6 to TRBJ2-5; the D gene could be TRBD1 or TRBD2 (6 bases each). Looked up from germline, CDR1 is SGHDT and CDR2 is YYEEEE. The CDR3 has 13 residues. Deletions cut 2 bases from V and 5 bases from J, with 10 bases between. The CDR3 bases are TGTGCCAGCAGCTTAGGGGGGCCGGAGACCCAGTACTTC. Protein sequence: CASSLGGPETQYF.

This clonotype was recorded at least ten times. The chain carries TRBV27 and TRBJ2-1; D remains unclear. The CDR3 loop spans 11 amino acids. The V gene lost 2 bases and the J gene lost 12 bases, with 8 bases spanning the gap. Germline V gene data show CDR1 as MNHEY and CDR2 as SMNVEV (reference sequence). As DNA, the CDR3 is TGTGCCAGCAGTTTACTTGGGTCGCAGTTCTTC. This sequence encodes CASSLLGSQFF.

This clonotype has ten or more counts. The chain links TRBV5-1 to TRBJ2-1, with 7 bases aligning to TRBD2. This CDR3 is built from 16 residues. From germline, CDR1 is SGHRS and CDR2 YFSETQ. Trimming took 0 bases from V and 3 from J; bases not matched to a gene: 6. The CDR3 reads CASSLVGGSNYNEQFF. The CDR3, as DNA: TGCGCCAGCAGCTTGGTCGGCGGGAGTAACTACAATGAGCAGTTCTTC.

This clonotype was observed a handful of times. This chain uses TRBV7-2 with TRBJ2-7; 9 nucleotides match TRBD1. J lost 4 bases, V lost 5 bases, and 3 bases had no gene match. Germline CDR1 and CDR2: SGHTA and FQGNSA. This CDR3 comprises 13 residues. CDR3 residues: CASSRTGVYEQYF. As DNA, the CDR3 is TGTGCCAGCAGCCGGACAGGGGTTTACGAGCAGTACTTC.